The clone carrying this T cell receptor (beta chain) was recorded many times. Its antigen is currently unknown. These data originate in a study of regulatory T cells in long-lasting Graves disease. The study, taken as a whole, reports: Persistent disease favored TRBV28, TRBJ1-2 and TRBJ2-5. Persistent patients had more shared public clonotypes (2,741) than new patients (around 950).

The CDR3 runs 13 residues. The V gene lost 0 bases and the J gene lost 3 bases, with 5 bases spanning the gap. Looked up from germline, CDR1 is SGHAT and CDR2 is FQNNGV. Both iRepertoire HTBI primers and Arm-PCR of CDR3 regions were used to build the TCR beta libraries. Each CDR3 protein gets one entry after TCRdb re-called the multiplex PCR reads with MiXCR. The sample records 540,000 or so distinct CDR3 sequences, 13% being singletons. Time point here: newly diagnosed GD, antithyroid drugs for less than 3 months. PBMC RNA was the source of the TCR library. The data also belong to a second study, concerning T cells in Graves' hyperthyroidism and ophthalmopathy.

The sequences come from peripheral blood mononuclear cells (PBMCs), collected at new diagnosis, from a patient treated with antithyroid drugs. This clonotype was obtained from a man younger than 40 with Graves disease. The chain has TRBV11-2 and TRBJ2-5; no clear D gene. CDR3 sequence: CASSLDEEETQYF. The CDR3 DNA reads TGTGCCAGCAGCTTAGATGAGGAAGAGACCCAGTACTTC.